The next 27 T cell receptor beta chains were all read from a single sample in a study of blood T cell repertoires in COVID-19 (dated by TCRdb to about 2020). Libraries were built with the immunoSEQ multiplex PCR assay. As stored in TCRdb, this immuneACCESS dataset retains in-frame rearrangements with V and J assigned. A fraction of the clones does not appear; measured against another copy, unresolved V genes explain less than half of the discrepancy, and the remainder lacks a known reason. Present in this sample are about 130,000 clones, 78% of which were seen just once. Approximately 10% of the sample is in the top ten clones. The sequencing input was peripheral blood. These receptors came from a man aged 60 to 75 who had recovered from COVID-19.

The chain combines TRBV28 with TRBJ2-5; D may be TRBD2 (6 bases). The CDR3 contains 13 residues. V lost 6 bases to trimming and J lost 1 base, with 9 bases between them. Germline V gene sequence: CDR1 MDHEN, CDR2 SYDVKM. CDR3 in amino acids: CASRTGLQETQYF. The CDR3 DNA reads as TGTGCCAGCAGAACGGGACTCCAAGAGACCCAGTACTTC.

This clone appeared once. The CDR3 region is CASSTTIVQPQHF. In nucleotides, the CDR3 is TGTGCCAGCAGTACTACGATCGTTCAGCCCCAGCATTTT. This rearrangement joins TRBV28 to TRBJ1-5; D is unclear. The V and J ends lost 5 bases and 6 bases respectively, with 11 bases between them. The CDR3 spans 13 residues. CDR1 is MDHEN and CDR2 is SYDVKM in the germline V gene.

V and J are TRBV28 and TRBJ2-4, with TRBD2 matching 10 bases. This CDR3 comprises 15 residues. Germline V gives CDR1 MDHEN, CDR2 SYDVKM. Trimming at V came to 7 bases and at J to 6 bases, leaving 9 bases not matched to a gene. The CDR3 coding sequence is TGTGCCAGCATGGAAAGCGGGAGGGGGGGAAACATTCAGTACTTC. This codes for CASMESGRGGNIQYF.

This clone was picked up one time. The chain recombines TRBV9 with TRBJ2-2, with TRBD1 identical over 11 bases. V was clipped by 3 bases and J by 5 bases; unmatched bases: 6. This CDR3 is 16 amino acids long. The germline V gene encodes CDR1 SGDLS and CDR2 YYNGEE. The chain's CDR3 is CASSGYGQGATGELFF. The CDR3 region has the DNA TGTGCCAGCAGCGGGTACGGACAGGGGGCGACCGGGGAGCTGTTTTTT.

This clone has a single count. The genes are TRBV18 and TRBJ2-2; possible D gene TRBD2, 5 bases. V lost 3 bases and J 1 base, leaving 9 bases between the germline ends. Germline loops: CDR1 KGHSH, CDR2 LQKENI. This CDR3 comprises 15 residues. In DNA, the CDR3 is TGTGCCAGCTCACCCGTGGCGGGGAACACCGGGGAGCTGTTTTTT. It is translated as CASSPVAGNTGELFF.

This clone was seen once. The rearrangement links TRBV18 to TRBJ1-1; 10 nucleotides align to TRBD1. Germline CDR1 and CDR2: KGHSH and LQKENI. The length of the CDR3 is 14 residues. The J segment lost 4 bases and the V segment lost 1 base, leaving 0 bases of the junction unmatched. Here the CDR3 DNA reads TGTGCCAGCTCACCACGGACAGGGGGCACTGAAGCTTTCTTT. Residues: CASSPRTGGTEAFF.

The chain has TRBV5-8 and TRBJ2-3, with D maybe TRBD1 (5 bases). Between the trimmed V and J ends, which lost 0 bases and 0 bases, there was a span of 14 bases. The CDR3 extends over 17 amino acids. The V gene's germline CDR1 is SGHTS and CDR2 YDEGEE. The DNA of the CDR3 is TGTGCCAGCAGCTTGGATAGGGGCGGACCTAGCACAGATACGCAGTATTTT. Translated, it gives CASSLDRGGPSTDTQYF.

The chain recombines TRBV27 with TRBJ2-2; TRBD2 matches at 12 bases. Looked up from germline, CDR1 is MNHEY and CDR2 is SMNVEV (reference sequence). There are 15 residues in the CDR3. V was clipped by 8 bases and J by 5 bases; unmatched bases: 6. The CDR3 loop is CASRGLAGRTGELFF. CDR3 coding DNA: TGTGCCAGCCGCGGACTAGCGGGGCGAACCGGGGAGCTGTTTTTT.

This chain uses TRBV7-6 with TRBJ1-5; perhaps TRBD1 as D (6 bases). Trimming removed 1 base from V and 2 bases from J, with 12 bases in between. The CDR3 covers 16 residues. Germline V gene sequence: CDR1 SGHVS, CDR2 FNYEAQ. CDR3 residues: CASSLGTELGNQPQHF. The CDR3 coding sequence is TGTGCCAGCAGCTTAGGGACAGAGCTAGGCAATCAGCCCCAGCATTTT.

This clone was recorded once. V and J are TRBV18 and TRBJ2-1, with 12 bases aligning to TRBD2. Unmatched junction bases numbered 9, after V lost 2 bases and J lost 13 bases. Germline CDR1 KGHSH, CDR2 LQKENI. The CDR3 sequence is 15 residues long. CDR3 amino acids: CASSPAGGLAGNQFF. The CDR3, as DNA: TGTGCCAGCTCACCAGCGGGTGGACTAGCGGGGAACCAGTTCTTC.

J is TRBJ1-3 and V is TRBV2; D is possibly TRBD1 (5 bases). V lost 4 bases and J 2 bases, leaving 9 bases between the germline ends. The germline V gene has CDR1 SNHLY and CDR2 FYNNEI. This CDR3 spans 14 amino acids. The chain's CDR3 is CASSVQGPGNTIYF. The CDR3 nucleotides read TGTGCCAGCAGTGTCCAGGGTCCTGGAAACACCATATATTTT. Variable domain in full (rest from reference TRBV2 and TRBJ1-3): EPEVTQTPSHQVTQMGQEVILRCVPISNHLYFYWYRQILGQKVEFLVSFYNNEISEKSEIFDDQFSVERPDGSNFTLKIRSTKLEDSAMYFCASSVQGPGNTIYFGEGSWLTVV.

The rearrangement joins TRBV28 to TRBJ1-1, with 7 positions matching TRBD1. The CDR3 totals 14 residues. Germline V CDR1 and CDR2: MDHEN, SYDVKM. J was trimmed by 1 base and V by 4 bases; bases with no gene match: 3. This CDR3 is CASSWTGGNTEAFF. CDR3 DNA sequence: TGTGCCAGCAGTTGGACAGGAGGGAACACTGAAGCTTTCTTT.

This clone was observed a few times. The rearrangement uses TRBV9 and TRBJ2-3; TRBD2 agrees at 13 bases. Trimming took 4 bases from V and 6 from J; bases not matched to a gene: 8. CDR3 length: 16 amino acids. CDR1 and CDR2 from the germline V gene are SGDLS and YYNGEE. The DNA for the CDR3 is TGTGCCAGCAGCTTAACTAGCGGGAGGGCCCTGGATACGCAGTATTTT. It translates to CASSLTSGRALDTQYF.

This clone has just a few counts. The V gene is TRBV4-2, the J gene TRBJ2-1; 7 bases are a match to TRBD2. The germline gives CDR1 LGHNA, CDR2 YNFKEQ. This CDR3 region has 15 residues. V was pared by 1 base and J by 0 bases, with 0 bases of the junction left unmatched. This CDR3 reads CASSQGTSSYNEQFF. For the CDR3, the DNA is TGTGCCAGCAGCCAAGGGACTAGCTCCTACAATGAGCAGTTCTTC.

The chain has TRBV2 and TRBJ1-2, with 9 positions matching TRBD1. Trimming took 5 bases from V and 6 from J; bases not matched to a gene: 4. The CDR3 has 13 residues. Germline V gene data show CDR1 as SNHLY and CDR2 as FYNNEI. The CDR3 bases are TGTGCCAGCAGTCTTGGGACAGGGAATGGCTACACCTTC. Encoded protein: CASSLGTGNGYTF.

This chain uses TRBV28 with TRBJ2-7, with 9 bases aligning to TRBD2. The V gene end was trimmed by 8 bases and the J gene end by 1 base; junction bases not matched to a gene: 6. This CDR3 region has 14 residues. Looked up from germline, CDR1 is MDHEN and CDR2 is SYDVKM. This chain's CDR3 is CASRASGISYEQYF. The CDR3 coding sequence is TGTGCCAGCCGAGCTAGCGGGATTTCCTACGAGCAGTACTTC.

The chain employs TRBV4-2 and TRBJ2-6; no reliable D call. CDR3 length: 16 residues. Between the trimmed V and J ends, which lost 0 bases and 0 bases, there was a span of 6 bases. In germline, CDR1 is LGHNA, CDR2 YNFKEQ. The CDR3 region has the DNA TGTGCCAGCAGCCAAGATTACGGCTCTGGGGCCAACGTCCTGACTTTC. Its protein is CASSQDYGSGANVLTF.

The V and J genes are TRBV9 and TRBJ2-2; a weak D match, TRBD2 (6 bases). The germline CDR1 and CDR2 sequences are SGDLS and YYNGEE. The CDR3 is 16 residues long. V was trimmed by 0 bases and J by 0 bases, leaving 9 bases between them. Written as DNA, the CDR3 is TGTGCCAGCAGCGTAGCAGGGACTCCGAACACCGGGGAGCTGTTTTTT. Translated: CASSVAGTPNTGELFF.

This clone was picked up a small number of times. The chain has TRBV6-5 and TRBJ2-2, with 7 positions matching TRBD1. The CDR3 loop spans 15 amino acids. Losses at the gene ends were 5 bases for V and 0 bases for J; bases not matched to a gene: 3. The V gene's germline CDR1 is MNHEY and CDR2 SVGAGI. The DNA for the CDR3 is TGTGCCAGCAGTCGGGGACAGCCGAACACCGGGGAGCTGTTTTTT. The encoded protein is CASSRGQPNTGELFF.

The V call is TRBV28, the J call TRBJ2-1; 9 positions agree with TRBD2. Germline V gives CDR1 MDHEN, CDR2 SYDVKM. V was clipped by 8 bases and J by 9 bases; unmatched bases: 8. The CDR3 is made up of 13 amino acids. The CDR3 spells CASGTGTSTEQFF. CDR3 DNA sequence: TGTGCCAGCGGTACCGGGACTAGCACTGAGCAGTTCTTC.

The rearrangement uses TRBV11-2 and TRBJ1-4; the D gene is possibly TRBD1 (6 bases). The V gene's germline CDR1 is SGHAT and CDR2 FQNNGV. The length of the CDR3 is 15 residues. The ends were cut back, 0 bases at V and 5 bases at J, with 10 bases in the middle. Here the CDR3 DNA reads TGTGCCAGCAGCTTAGATCCGGACAGAAATGAAAAACTGTTTTTT. Translation gives CASSLDPDRNEKLFF.

The rearrangement uses TRBV4-2 and TRBJ2-3; D unresolved. V was clipped by 1 base and J by 0 bases, with 14 bases between them. Germline V lookup: CDR1 LGHNA, CDR2 YNFKEQ. The CDR3 extends over 17 amino acids. For the CDR3, the DNA is TGTGCCAGCAGCCAAGTGCCCCTACGGTCTAGCACAGATACGCAGTATTTT. Translated, it gives CASSQVPLRSSTDTQYF.

The CDR3 sequence is CASPQKRGRGAQYNEQFF. The CDR3 bases are TGTGCCAGTCCTCAAAAGAGGGGGCGGGGAGCACAGTACAATGAGCAGTTCTTC. This rearrangement joins TRBV21-1 to TRBJ2-1; the D call TRBD1 from the table was never checked on the DNA. TRBV21-1 is a pseudogene locus. The CDR3 loop spans 18 amino acids.

This chain links TRBV2 with TRBJ1-5, with 7 bases that match TRBD1. The V gene end was trimmed by 5 bases and the J gene end by 7 bases; junction bases not matched to a gene: 11. CDR3 length: 15 residues. Germline V lookup: CDR1 SNHLY, CDR2 FYNNEI. CDR3 in amino acids: CASSPRQGGRQPQHF. In DNA form, the CDR3 reads TGTGCCAGCAGTCCTAGACAGGGCGGTAGGCAGCCCCAGCATTTT.

The V call is TRBV7-3, the J call TRBJ2-7; a possible D gene is TRBD1 (5 bases). Germline-derived CDR1 and CDR2 are SGHTA and FQGTGA. The CDR3 consists of 14 residues. Trimming left V 2 bases short and J 3 bases short, with 11 bases between. The CDR3 loop is CASSLSGQGYEQYF. As DNA, the CDR3 is TGTGCCAGCAGCTTATCTGGGCAGGGCTACGAGCAGTACTTC.

The chain recombines TRBV9 with TRBJ2-7, with D possibly being TRBD1 (5 bases). The CDR3 extends over 13 amino acids. V lost 0 bases and J lost 6, with 10 bases in between. From germline, CDR1 is SGDLS and CDR2 YYNGEE. The CDR3 bases are TGTGCCAGCAGCGTAGGCCAGGGCGGCGAGCAGTACTTC. It translates to CASSVGQGGEQYF.

Here the CDR3 DNA reads TGTGCCAGCAGTGGGGGGTTAGCGGATTCCTACAATGAGCAGTTCTTC. It specifies CASSGGLADSYNEQFF. This sequence joins TRBV2 and TRBJ2-1; tentative D call: TRBD2 (6 bases). The germline V and J ends were trimmed by 4 bases and 1 base, with 14 bases remaining between them. Germline V CDR1 and CDR2: SNHLY, FYNNEI. The length of the CDR3 is 16 residues.